Sequencing of this T cell receptor (beta chain) was carried out in a study of OX40 agonist ivuxolimab in advanced cancers. The table came from immunoSEQ multiplex PCR; TCRdb's copy has only in-frame clones and leaves some out. Of 90,000 or so clones detected, nearly 90% appear once; the ten largest clones hold 0.33%. Per germline, CDR1 SEHNR and CDR2 FQNEAQ (reference sequence). The CDR3 has 16 residues. Trimming removed 1 base from V and 5 bases from J; junction bases left unmatched: 9. V gene TRBV7-9 combines with J gene TRBJ2-5; TRBD2 matches at 8 bases. The TCR originated in an adult with an advanced solid tumor such as melanoma, head and neck, liver or kidney cancer. The sample was CD4+ or CD8+ T cells sorted from blood, taken in a trial of the OX40 agonist ivuxolimab. CDR3: CASSLGSGRREETQYF. In nucleotides, the CDR3 is TGTGCCAGCAGCTTAGGAAGCGGGAGAAGGGAGGAGACCCAGTACTTC.